This T cell receptor beta chain was identified during a study of blood T cell repertoires in COVID-19. Overall study: Sources were T cells, B-cell-depleted T cells, or PBMCs; the material itself was cDNA or gDNA.

Original methodology: The authors estimated nucleated cell counts from reference gene primer amplification. Only in-frame clones appear in the TCRdb table, and some are missing; sequencing was by immunoSEQ multiplex PCR. The DNA was the basis for D and trimming; V, J and clone size are from that table. This table has around 78,000 clones, 86% appearing once. Germline CDR1 MNHNY, CDR2 SVGAGI (reference sequence). The CDR3 contains 13 residues. Trimming removed 5 bases at V and 4 bases at J, with 11 bases between. The chain has TRBV6-6 and TRBJ1-2; D remains ambiguous. The sample comprised peripheral blood. The receptor was derived from a woman in her fifties or sixties with acute or convalescent COVID-19. The CDR3, as DNA: TGTGCCAGCAGTACCTCGACACGCTATGGCTACACCTTC. Its translation: CASSTSTRYGYTF.